This T cell receptor (beta chain) was documented in a study of blood T cell repertoires in COVID-19. CDR1 is GTSNPN, CDR2 SVGIG, per germline (reference sequence). The CDR3 is 15 amino acids. Deletions cut 3 bases from V and 4 bases from J, with 13 bases between. Assay: immunoSEQ multiplex PCR; the TCRdb copy retains only in-frame clones and omits some. This table holds 250,000 or so clones, about 85% found once. The chain is built from TRBV30 and TRBJ1-6; perhaps TRBD1 as D (6 bases). Sequencing was done on a sample of PBMCs or T cells enriched from blood (not recorded which). The TCR originated in a woman in her forties or fifties who had been exposed to COVID-19. CDR3 region: CAWSVLDRYNSPLHF. In DNA form, the CDR3 reads TGTGCCTGGAGCGTTCTGGACAGATATAATTCACCCCTCCACTTT.